The entry that follows covers one TCR beta chain sequence. This entry is derived from a study of blood T cell repertoires in COVID-19. At the level of the study: COVID-19 samples, acute and convalescent, were from the United States, Italy and Spain. T cells, B-cell-depleted T cells, or PBMCs supplied cDNA or gDNA.

The length of the CDR3 is 15 residues. Germline V gene sequence: CDR1 MNHEY, CDR2 SVGAGI. Unmatched junction bases numbered 6, after V lost 5 bases and J lost 5 bases. Libraries were prepared by immunoSEQ multiplex PCR; TCRdb keeps only in-frame clonotypes and omits some of them. Of 200,000 to 250,000 clones in the sample, 80% were seen once. This receptor was obtained from a woman in her 70s with acute or convalescent COVID-19. The chain couples TRBV6-5 to TRBJ1-5; 10 bases agree with TRBD1. Sequenced material: peripheral blood. The CDR3 reads CASSPDRGVDQPQHF. CDR3 sequence (DNA): TGTGCCAGCAGTCCGGACAGGGGGGTCGATCAGCCCCAGCATTTT.